This T cell receptor beta chain was retrieved from a study of T cell responses to AZD1222 COVID-19 vaccine. Whole-study findings and limits: Rises in breadth and depth of Spike-specific TCRs came after two AZD1222 doses. Reportedly, close to half of spike-specific TCRs are directed against unmutated variant regions. Sampling that yielded the repertoires occurred only after the peak T cell response. A mostly white British donor set with more females was recruited, and clonal diversity was possibly underestimated.

Sequenced by immunoSEQ multiplex PCR; TCRdb stores in-frame clones only, minus some. The data contain about 120,000 clones, roughly 87% of them singletons. The V end lost 4 bases, the J end lost 0 bases, and 13 bases lay between the germline ends. Germline V gives CDR1 MGHRA, CDR2 YSYEKL. The CDR3 consists of 16 residues. Comments on this clone: Antigen: not known.

Sequencing used peripheral blood, obtained on day 0 of AZD1222 vaccination. The origin of this receptor is an adult in good health. This chain joins TRBV4-1 and TRBJ2-1; D might be TRBD2 (6 bases). CDR3 sequence reads: CASSLSGVSSYNEQFF. The CDR3 DNA reads TGCGCCAGCAGCCTTAGCGGCGTGAGCTCCTACAATGAGCAGTTCTTC.